This T cell receptor (beta chain) was identified during a study of post-analysis software for immune sequencing data. Overall study findings and caveats: Samples from one preparation batch, clustered by F measure, grouped strongly together. TRBV5-6, TRBV5-1 and TRBV20-1 were among four or five TRBV segments more frequent in patients than controls. Controls showed significantly higher normalized Chao1 diversity than did multiple sclerosis patients.

Trimming took 8 bases from V and 5 from J, leaving 4 bases between them. Germline CDR1 and CDR2: SQVTM and ANQGSEA. The CDR3 loop spans 9 amino acids. cDNA libraries for TCR beta contained unique molecular identifiers. The source material, about 0.9 to 11 million T cells, gave rise to roughly 500,000 cDNA molecules. TCRdb itself ran the PCR reads through MiXCR, one entry per CDR3 protein. The profile shows 820,000 or so distinct CDR3 sequences, approximately 57% of them singletons. In the case of this clonotype: Its antigen is unknown.

V and J are TRBV29-1 and TRBJ2-1; D is unclear. Sample: blood. The sequence was collected from a girl aged 5 to 17 with multiple sclerosis. In DNA, the CDR3 is TGCAGCATCAACAATGAGCAGTTCTTC. Encoded protein: CSINNEQFF.